This T cell receptor beta chain was recovered during a study of blood T cell repertoires in COVID-19. Study details: Acute-phase and convalescent COVID-19 samples originated in the United States, Italy and Spain. PBMCs, B-cell-depleted T cells, or T cells provided the cDNA or gDNA that made up the material.

Source study methods: Amplified reference gene primers provided the basis for estimating nucleated cell counts. Produced via immunoSEQ multiplex PCR; TCRdb's table is partial and in-frame only. V, J and clone size are taken as reported in that table, and D and trimming were inferred from the DNA itself. In the table there are tens of thousands of clones, roughly 85% of which are singletons. Germline CDR1 is MDHEN and CDR2 is SYDVKM. This CDR3 comprises 13 residues. Trimming shortened V by 7 bases and J by 0 bases, and 9 bases separated the two germline ends. Sequences were obtained from peripheral blood. The chain links TRBV28 to TRBJ1-2; D not certain. The TCR comes from a human donor in a cohort sampled during active COVID-19. CDR3 region: CASTPLTNYGYTF. As DNA, the CDR3 is TGTGCCAGCACCCCTCTAACTAACTATGGCTACACCTTC.